One sample yielded the 30 T cell receptor beta chains listed below, sequenced in a study of CD8+ T cells in alopecia areata. As the sequencing template, cDNA was produced by extracting RNA and reverse transcribing it. Only in-frame clones appear in the TCRdb table, and some are missing; sequencing was by immunoSEQ multiplex PCR. The repertoire holds about 210,000 clones, with under 75% as singletons. Treatment specified: oral pan-JAK inhibitor, 5-10 mg twice daily. The sequences come from CD4+ T cells sorted from blood, collected at week 4, from a patient treated with tofacitinib. Every receptor here comes from a human donor with alopecia areata.

The chain employs TRBV6-6 and TRBJ2-3; 7 bases map to TRBD2. V lost 7 bases to trimming and J lost 10 bases; unmatched junction nucleotides: 17. CDR3 length equals 15 residues. Germline V gene lookup returns CDR1 MNHNY and CDR2 SVGAGI (reference sequence). In DNA, the CDR3 is TGTGCCAGCACCGACTCCGGGACTAAACGGAGTGCGCAGTATTTT. It specifies CASTDSGTKRSAQYF.

This clone was seen more than once but under ten times. This chain links TRBV15 with TRBJ1-4; D remains unclear. CDR1 is LNHNV and CDR2 is YYDKDF in the germline V gene (reference sequence). The ends were cut back, 0 bases at V and 10 bases at J, with 9 bases in the middle. The CDR3 totals 13 residues. The CDR3 reads CATSRDHAGKLFF. Here the CDR3 DNA reads TGTGCCACCAGCAGAGACCATGCTGGAAAACTGTTTTTT.

The rearrangement links TRBV5-1 to TRBJ2-1, with D perhaps matching TRBD2 (5 bases). The CDR3 length is 13 residues. Deletions cut 4 bases from V and 9 bases from J, with 14 bases between. CDR1 is SGHRS and CDR2 is YFSETQ in the germline V gene. The CDR3 here is CASSDPSTREQFF. In DNA form, the CDR3 reads TGCGCCAGCAGCGATCCTAGCACCCGTGAGCAGTTCTTC.

The chain combines TRBV18 with TRBJ2-7; D remains ambiguous. This CDR3 is built from 13 residues. The V gene's germline CDR1 is KGHSH and CDR2 LQKENI. Trimming took off 2 bases at V and 6 bases at J, with 11 bases between the two ends. The CDR3 bases are TGTGCCAGCTCACCAGGTGTTCCTCTCGAGCAGTACTTC. This encodes CASSPGVPLEQYF.

This clone turned up a few times. The chain has TRBV29-1 and TRBJ2-3; possible D gene TRBD2, 6 bases. The CDR3 contains 14 residues. In germline, CDR1 is SQVTM, CDR2 ANQGSEA. V lost 5 bases, J lost 2 bases, and 14 bases lay in between. The CDR3 here is CSVLVRRATDTQYF. CDR3 nucleotides: TGCAGCGTTTTGGTGCGGAGGGCCACAGATACGCAGTATTTT.

This clone has a handful of counts. The J gene is TRBJ2-4, the V gene TRBV4-3, with a possible D match to TRBD2 (6 bases). Germline CDR1 LGHNA, CDR2 YSLEER. The CDR3 has 16 residues. The ends were cut back, 0 bases at V and 6 bases at J, with 15 bases in the middle. CDR3: CASSQEWRQAGNIQYF. DNA for the CDR3: TGCGCCAGCAGCCAAGAGTGGAGACAAGCGGGAAACATTCAGTACTTC.

About this clone: An end of the junction does not agree with germline; a read error may underlie this. The rearrangement joins TRBV27 to TRBJ2-5, with D uncertain. CDR1 is MNHEY, CDR2 SMNVEV, per germline (reference sequence). The CDR3 is 13 amino acids. CDR3 in DNA: TGTGCCAGCAGTTGGAAAGGCCAAGAGGCCCAGTACTTC. Its protein product is CASSWKGQEAQYF.

The chain recombines TRBV30 with TRBJ1-1; D ambiguous. V was clipped by 5 bases and J by 5 bases, with 18 bases between them. In germline, CDR1 is GTSNPN, CDR2 SVGIG (reference sequence). The CDR3 runs to 14 residues. This CDR3 reads CAWGRYGGRTEAFF. The CDR3 DNA follows: TGTGCCTGGGGGCGATACGGTGGTAGAACTGAAGCTTTCTTT. The variable domain in full, completed from reference TRBV30 and TRBJ1-1, reads SQTIHQWPATLVQPVGSPLSLECTVEGTSNPNLYWYRQAAGRGLQLLFYSVGIGQISSEVPQNLSASRPQDRQFILSSKKLLLSDSGFYLCAWGRYGGRTEAFFGQGTRLTVV.

This clone was seen only once. The rearrangement uses TRBV30 and TRBJ2-1, with D possibly matching TRBD2 (6 bases). The germline V and J ends were trimmed by 2 bases and 8 bases, with 25 bases remaining between them. The CDR3 is 17 amino acids. The germline V gene encodes CDR1 GTSNPN and CDR2 SVGIG (reference sequence). The CDR3 region is CAWSSLTRWGSGDEQFF. The CDR3 nucleotides are TGTGCCTGGAGTTCTCTGACTAGATGGGGCTCAGGAGATGAGCAGTTCTTC.

This chain links TRBV6-1 with TRBJ1-6; TRBD1 agrees at 9 bases. From germline, CDR1 is MNHNS and CDR2 SASEGT. The CDR3 has 15 residues. J gave up 6 bases and V 5 bases, and 5 bases lay outside the gene matches. Written as DNA, the CDR3 is TGTGCCAGCAGTTCGCCGACAGGGGGTAATTCACCCCTCCACTTT. This translates into CASSSPTGGNSPLHF.

This clone was seen a single time. This chain uses TRBV9 with TRBJ2-5, with D uncertain. V lost 8 bases and J 2 bases, leaving 10 bases between the germline ends. Germline loops: CDR1 SGDLS, CDR2 YYNGEE. This CDR3 is built from 12 residues. The CDR3 region is CASRGEQETQYF. The CDR3 DNA reads TGTGCCAGTCGTGGTGAACAAGAGACCCAGTACTTC.

This chain connects TRBV9 to TRBJ1-1; perhaps TRBD1 as D (5 bases). The CDR3 is made up of 15 amino acids. The germline V and J ends were trimmed by 5 bases and 4 bases, with 18 bases remaining between them. Germline CDR1 reads SGDLS; CDR2 reads YYNGEE. The CDR3 nucleotides are TGTGCCAGCAGTAAGGAGGTGGGGAGGGGCACTGAAGCTTTCTTT. Its protein is CASSKEVGRGTEAFF.

The chain carries TRBV9 and TRBJ2-3, with no clear D. The CDR3 totals 15 residues. The V and J ends lost 0 bases and 2 bases respectively, with 10 bases between them. Germline-derived CDR1 and CDR2 are SGDLS and YYNGEE. The CDR3 DNA is TGTGCCAGCAGCGTAGAAGGTGGGGACACAGATACGCAGTATTTT. This gives the protein CASSVEGGDTDTQYF.

This chain links TRBV29-1 with TRBJ2-1; 11 bases are shared with TRBD1. In germline, CDR1 is SQVTM, CDR2 ANQGSEA. Losses at the gene ends were 3 bases for V and 8 bases for J; bases not matched to a gene: 6. The CDR3 runs to 14 residues. CDR3 region: CSVEPGTGGDEQFF. As DNA, the CDR3 is TGCAGCGTTGAGCCCGGGACAGGGGGAGATGAGCAGTTCTTC.

J is TRBJ1-2 and V is TRBV30; no firm D call. The CDR3 runs 10 residues. Per the germline V gene, CDR1 is GTSNPN and CDR2 is SVGIG (reference sequence). The V and J ends lost 7 bases and 8 bases respectively, with 11 bases between them. DNA of the CDR3: TGTGCCTTCAACACCGTGGGCTACACCTTC. It is translated as CAFNTVGYTF.

The chain has TRBV29-1 and TRBJ2-7, with D uncertain. Trimming took off 1 base at V and 5 bases at J, with 15 bases between the two ends. The CDR3 extends over 14 amino acids. Per germline, CDR1 SQVTM and CDR2 ANQGSEA. The CDR3 DNA is TGCAGCGTTGAAGGAGGCTCCGGTATCGACGAGCAGTACTTC. Its translation: CSVEGGSGIDEQYF.

This clone was observed a handful of times. The gene calls are TRBV7-2 and TRBJ2-1; TRBD2 agrees at 10 bases. V was pared by 3 bases and J by 8 bases, with 7 bases of the junction left unmatched. The CDR3 loop spans 15 amino acids. From germline, CDR1 is SGHTA and CDR2 FQGNSA. The CDR3 loop reads CASSFVWLAGDEQFF. CDR3 bases: TGTGCCAGCAGCTTCGTTTGGCTAGCGGGGGATGAGCAGTTCTTC.

The rearrangement uses TRBV7-8 and TRBJ2-3; no reliable D call. Deletions cut 4 bases from V and 2 bases from J, with 4 bases between. The CDR3 contains 12 residues. CDR1 is SGHVS and CDR2 is FQNEAQ in the germline V gene. The DNA for the CDR3 is TGTGCCAGCAGCTCCTTCACAGATACGCAGTATTTT. This sequence encodes CASSSFTDTQYF.

The chain links TRBV5-1 to TRBJ2-4; D gene unclear. The CDR3 runs 16 residues. V was pared by 4 bases and J by 0 bases, with 14 bases between. The germline V gene encodes CDR1 SGHRS and CDR2 YFSETQ. The CDR3 protein is CASSIDLNLAKNIQYF. In DNA form, the CDR3 reads TGCGCCAGCAGCATTGACTTGAACCTAGCCAAAAACATTCAGTACTTC.

This clone was observed at least ten times. The rearrangement links TRBV7-3 to TRBJ2-1; a weak D match, TRBD1 (5 bases). The CDR3 consists of 15 residues. Germline loops: CDR1 SGHTA, CDR2 FQGTGA. Trimming removed 5 bases from V and 0 bases from J, with 11 bases in between. CDR3 sequence reads: CASSRQPSSYNEQFF. CDR3 coding DNA: TGTGCCAGCAGCCGACAGCCCAGCTCCTACAATGAGCAGTTCTTC.

This clone was counted between two and nine times. At the DNA level, this CDR3 is encoded by other sequences in the same sample as well. The chain uses TRBV7-2 and TRBJ1-4; a weak D match, TRBD1 (6 bases). Trimming took off 6 bases at V and 3 bases at J, with 8 bases between the two ends. The length of the CDR3 is 13 residues. CDR1 and CDR2 from the germline V gene are SGHTA and FQGNSA. The CDR3 region is CASSGGPNEKLFF. In nucleotides, the CDR3 is TGTGCCAGCAGTGGGGGGCCTAATGAAAAACTGTTTTTT.

The chain recombines TRBV5-1 with TRBJ2-3, with 8 bases that match TRBD1. V dropped 0 bases and J dropped 5; count of bases not matched to a gene: 5. Germline CDR1 is SGHRS and CDR2 is YFSETQ. The CDR3 consists of 15 residues. CDR3 sequence: CASSLDAGGIDTQYF. The CDR3 DNA sequence: TGCGCCAGCAGCTTGGATGCAGGGGGCATAGATACGCAGTATTTT.

The chain uses TRBV29-1 and TRBJ2-5; D may be TRBD2 (6 bases). The CDR3 is 12 residues long. Trimming took off 5 bases at V and 4 bases at J, with 11 bases between the two ends. Looked up from germline, CDR1 is SQVTM and CDR2 is ANQGSEA. CDR3: CSVRFGGETQYF. CDR3 coding DNA: TGCAGCGTTAGATTCGGGGGAGAGACCCAGTACTTC.

Only a few counts were recorded for this clone. This chain uses TRBV2 with TRBJ2-1; 11 nucleotides agree with TRBD2. This CDR3 has 14 amino acids. With V trimmed by 7 bases and J by 13 bases, 12 bases remained unmatched. Per the germline V gene, CDR1 is SNHLY and CDR2 is FYNNEI. In DNA, the CDR3 is TGTGCCAGCAAACCCCGACTAGCGGGACAGGCCCAGTTCTTC. Protein sequence: CASKPRLAGQAQFF.

A remark on this clone: At the DNA level, this CDR3 is encoded by other sequences in the same sample as well. The genes are TRBV9 and TRBJ2-5; D gene ambiguous. The germline gives CDR1 SGDLS, CDR2 YYNGEE. V was trimmed by 5 bases and J by 5 bases, leaving 10 bases between them. This CDR3 comprises 12 residues. Here the CDR3 reads CASSVGEETQYF. The CDR3 nucleotides read TGTGCCAGCAGTGTGGGTGAGGAGACCCAGTACTTC.

J is TRBJ2-7 and V is TRBV5-6; possible D gene TRBD2, 6 bases. With 4 bases removed from V and 5 bases from J, the gap between germline ends came to 16 bases. Germline loops: CDR1 SGHDT, CDR2 YYEEEE. This CDR3 comprises 14 residues. CDR3 coding DNA: TGTGCCAGCAGCCTTGGAGGGGCTGGCGACGAGCAGTACTTC. It codes for CASSLGGAGDEQYF.

The chain combines TRBV29-1 with TRBJ1-1; D is perhaps TRBD1 (6 bases). The V gene lost 3 bases and the J gene lost 5 bases, with 25 bases spanning the gap. CDR1 and CDR2 (germline): SQVTM, ANQGSEA. This CDR3 has 17 amino acids. The CDR3 spells CSVEFFGVVGASTEAFF. CDR3 bases: TGCAGCGTTGAGTTCTTCGGGGTAGTGGGGGCATCTACTGAAGCTTTCTTT.

The rearrangement uses TRBV6-1 and TRBJ1-1; TRBD1 might be the D (5 bases). Germline V lookup: CDR1 MNHNS, CDR2 SASEGT. This CDR3 is 14 amino acids long. Trimming left V 1 base short and J 11 bases short, with 17 bases between. The CDR3 coding sequence is TGTGCCAGCAGTGAAGGAGTATGGGACCTGAGGGCTTTCTTT. Translating it yields CASSEGVWDLRAFF.

The chain uses TRBV6-1 and TRBJ2-1; 11 nucleotides line up with TRBD2. The CDR3 length is 14 residues. The germline V gene has CDR1 MNHNS and CDR2 SASEGT. V trimming: 6 bases; J trimming: 5 bases; junction bases outside the gene matches: 3. This CDR3 reads CASRGTSGHNEQFF. The CDR3, as DNA: TGTGCCAGCAGAGGGACTAGCGGACACAATGAGCAGTTCTTC.

The chain employs TRBV7-2 and TRBJ1-1; D might be TRBD1 (6 bases). The ends were cut back, 2 bases at V and 6 bases at J, with 13 bases in the middle. This CDR3 spans 14 amino acids. Germline V gene lookup returns CDR1 SGHTA and CDR2 FQGNSA. The CDR3 region has the DNA TGTGCCAGCAGCTTACAGGGGAGTGAGTCTGAAGCTTTCTTT. This sequence encodes CASSLQGSESEAFF.